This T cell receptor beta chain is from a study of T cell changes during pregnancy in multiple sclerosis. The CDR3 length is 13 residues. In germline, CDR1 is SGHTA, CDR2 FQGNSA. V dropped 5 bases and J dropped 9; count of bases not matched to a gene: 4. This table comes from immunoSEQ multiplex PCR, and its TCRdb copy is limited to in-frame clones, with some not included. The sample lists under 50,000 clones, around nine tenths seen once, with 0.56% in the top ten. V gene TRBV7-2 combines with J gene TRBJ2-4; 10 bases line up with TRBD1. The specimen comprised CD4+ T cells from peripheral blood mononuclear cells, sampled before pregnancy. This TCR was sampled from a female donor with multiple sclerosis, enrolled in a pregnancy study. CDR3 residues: CASSVRQGAIQYF. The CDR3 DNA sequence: TGTGCCAGCAGCGTCCGACAGGGGGCCATTCAGTACTTC.